These 8 T cell receptor beta chains share one sample of origin, sequenced in a study of Tregs in tolerant kidney transplant recipients. Sequencing was performed with immunoSEQ multiplex PCR; in TCRdb, only in-frame clones are kept and a portion is missing. The data show some 57,000 clones, 90% to 95% seen once. Recipients received nonmyeloablative bone marrow transplants from related graft donors, with transient mixed chimerism. The specimen was CD8+ T cells from blood (PBMCs), collected 24 months after the transplant. The source is a human patient who received a combined kidney and bone marrow transplant. Certain T cells may be donor cells from the graft.

The chain has TRBV6-1 and TRBJ2-5; 14 nucleotides match TRBD2. The CDR3 runs to 17 residues. Germline assignment: CDR1 MNHNS and CDR2 SASEGT. The ends lost 2 bases at V and 5 bases at J; junction bases unmatched: 7. The CDR3 region has the DNA TGTGCCAGCAGTGAATTGACTAGCGGGGGGGTCTCGGAGACCCAGTACTTC. This gives the protein CASSELTSGGVSETQYF.

The chain employs TRBV9 and TRBJ2-7; 10 nucleotides agree with TRBD1. CDR3 length equals 14 residues. V was clipped by 2 bases and J by 7 bases; unmatched bases: 6. CDR1 and CDR2 from the germline V gene are SGDLS and YYNGEE. The CDR3 DNA reads TGTGCCAGCAGCGTGACAGGGGGCACCCTGGAGCAGTACTTC. Protein product: CASSVTGGTLEQYF.

The J gene is TRBJ2-5, the V gene TRBV11-3; tentative D call: TRBD2 (6 bases). Germline V CDR1 and CDR2: SGHNT, YENEEA. CDR3 size: 17 residues. Trimming cost V 5 bases and J 1 base, with 20 bases left between them. The CDR3 loop is CASSTRLVSRPQETQYF. The CDR3 coding sequence is TGTGCCAGCAGCACTCGACTAGTTAGTAGACCCCAAGAGACCCAGTACTTC.

The V and J genes are TRBV30 and TRBJ2-7; 9 nucleotides match TRBD1. The germline V gene encodes CDR1 GTSNPN and CDR2 SVGIG (reference sequence). The CDR3 is made up of 15 amino acids. V gave up 1 base and J gave up 2 bases; unmatched junction bases: 6. The CDR3 here is CAWSAKGQGTYEQYF. Written as DNA, the CDR3 is TGTGCCTGGAGTGCCAAGGGACAGGGAACCTACGAGCAGTACTTC.

The rearrangement joins TRBV5-6 to TRBJ2-7; unclear D gene. The CDR3 extends over 11 amino acids. Germline lookup yields CDR1 SGHDT and CDR2 YYEEEE. V dropped 4 bases and J dropped 3 bases, with 5 bases sitting between them. The CDR3 region is CASSDFYEQYF. In DNA, the CDR3 is TGTGCCAGCAGCGACTTCTACGAGCAGTACTTC.

This chain connects TRBV13 to TRBJ1-1; perhaps TRBD1 as D (6 bases). Looked up from germline, CDR1 is PRHDT and CDR2 is FYEKMQ (reference sequence). V lost 3 bases to trimming and J lost 1 base, with 9 bases between them. The length of the CDR3 is 14 residues. CDR3: CASSFRGWNTEAFF. CDR3 in DNA: TGTGCCAGCAGCTTCAGGGGCTGGAACACTGAAGCTTTCTTT.

This chain uses TRBV7-8 with TRBJ2-2; 12 bases line up with TRBD2. Germline CDR1 is SGHVS and CDR2 is FQNEAQ. V lost 5 bases and J lost 1; bases outside the gene matches: 5. The CDR3 length is 17 residues. The CDR3 loop reads CASSARLAGVNTGELFF. CDR3 DNA sequence: TGTGCCAGCAGCGCCCGACTAGCGGGGGTGAACACCGGGGAGCTGTTTTTT.

The CDR3 nucleotides are TGTGCCAGCAGTTTATTTGGGACTAGCGGGGGGGCTGAAGATACGCAGTATTTT. It specifies CASSLFGTSGGAEDTQYF. The V gene is TRBV27, the J gene TRBJ2-3, with 16 nucleotides matching TRBD2. J lost 5 bases, V lost 1 base, and 6 bases had no gene match. There are 18 residues in the CDR3. The germline V gene encodes CDR1 MNHEY and CDR2 SMNVEV (reference sequence).